The rows below give T cell receptor beta chains drawn from one sample of a study of blood T cells in healthy people across ages. MiXCR, run by TCRdb on the 5' RACE reads, gives a single entry per CDR3 protein. The repertoire holds roughly 700,000 distinct CDR3 sequences, with 25% as singletons. These data were likewise used in another study, on T cells of mothers and their children.

Sequences were obtained from blood. These receptors were taken from a boy aged 5-17 years in good health. The CDR3 runs from the conserved cysteine through the conserved F or W. D genes are given only for firm matches. A row's size may be missing; if present it is once, few, many or a size class.

J gene,D gene,V gene,clone size,CDR3 DNA,CDR3 protein
TRBJ2-7,-,TRBV5-6,-,TGTGCCAGCAGCCTTACCTTGATTGCCAACGAGCAGTACTTC,CASSLTLIANEQYF
TRBJ2-7,-,TRBV14,-,TGTGCCAGCGGGAGGGACAGGAATTACTACGAGCAGTACTTC,CASGRDRNYYEQYF
TRBJ2-1,-,TRBV15,-,TGTGCCACCAGCAGAGTCACCTCCTACAATGAGCAGTTCTTC,CATSRVTSYNEQFF
TRBJ1-1,-,TRBV3-1,-,TGTGCCAGCAGCCAAGATATGGGGGGGGACACTGAAGCTTTCTTT,CASSQDMGGDTEAFF
TRBJ1-5,-,TRBV10-2,once,TGCGCCAGCAGTGACCAGTTTCAGCCCCAGCATTTT,CASSDQFQPQHF
TRBJ1-4,TRBD1,TRBV20-1,few,TGCAGTGCTAGTCCGACAGGGATTGACGAAAAACTGTTTTTT,CSASPTGIDEKLFF
TRBJ2-5,-,TRBV20-1,few,TGCAGTGCCACAGGGTTAGAGACCCAGTACTTC,CSATGLETQYF
TRBJ2-7,-,TRBV15,few,TGTGCCACCGAGGGGGAAACCCCCTACGAGCAGTACTTC,CATEGETPYEQYF
TRBJ1-4,-,TRBV7-9,-,TGTGCCAGCAGCATACAGGGTCGAGGGAATGAAAAACTGTTTTTT,CASSIQGRGNEKLFF
TRBJ1-1,-,TRBV20-1,-,TGCAGTGCTAGAGATAAGGCTATGAACACTGAAGCTTTCTTT,CSARDKAMNTEAFF
TRBJ2-1,TRBD2,TRBV12-3/TRBV12-4,few,TGTGCCAGCAGACTCCTAGCGGGGGGTGGTATCGGGCAGTTCTTC,CASRLLAGGGIGQFF
TRBJ2-3,TRBD1,TRBV12-3/TRBV12-4,-,TGTGCCAGCAGTTTAGGGACAGGGAAGACAGATACGCAGTATTTT,CASSLGTGKTDTQYF
TRBJ2-7,-,TRBV13,few,TGTGCCAGCAGCTCCAGCAATCCGTCCTACGAGCAGTACTTC,CASSSSNPSYEQYF
TRBJ2-5,-,TRBV7-9,few,TGTGCCAGCAGCTTAACTGTTCTGGAAGAGACCCAGTACTTC,CASSLTVLEETQYF
TRBJ1-5,TRBD1,TRBV20-1,-,TGCAGTGCCAAGAGCGGGACAGGGGTTAGCAATCAGCCCCAGCATTTT,CSAKSGTGVSNQPQHF
TRBJ1-1,-,TRBV12-3/TRBV12-4,-,TGTGCCAGCAGCTCCTTTTACACTGAAGCTTTCTTT,CASSSFYTEAFF
TRBJ2-5,TRBD2,TRBV10-3,few,TGTGCCATCGGCAACAGCGGGGGGGCCGGGGAGACCCAGTACTTC,CAIGNSGGAGETQYF
TRBJ2-7,-,TRBV6-2/TRBV6-3,-,TGTGCCAGCAGTGCAGACAGGACATCAGCCTACGAGCAGTACTTC,CASSADRTSAYEQYF
TRBJ2-2,-,TRBV6-2/TRBV6-3,-,TGTGCCAGCTCCTTCACAGAGAACACCGGGGAGCTGTTTTTT,CASSFTENTGELFF
TRBJ2-6,-,TRBV28,many,TGTGCCAGCAGGGGGCCCGGGGCCAACGTCCTGACTTTC,CASRGPGANVLTF
TRBJ2-5,TRBD2,TRBV6-2/TRBV6-3,-,TGTGCCAGCAGCCGACTAGCGGGTGGGCACCAAGAGACCCAGTACTTC,CASSRLAGGHQETQYF
TRBJ2-1,TRBD2,TRBV9,-,TGTGCCAGCAGCGGATTAGCGGGAGAGACCTACAATGAGCAGTTCTTC,CASSGLAGETYNEQFF
TRBJ1-2,-,TRBV4-1,-,TGCGCCAGCAGCCAAGATTTCCTCTATGGCTACACCTTC,CASSQDFLYGYTF
TRBJ2-5,TRBD2,TRBV20-1,-,TGCAGTGGCCAACTGGGACTACAAGAGACCCAGTACTTC,CSGQLGLQETQYF
TRBJ2-1,TRBD2,TRBV14,few,TGTGCCAGCAGCCAAGTTCGACTAGCAGACTACAATGAGCAGTTCTTC,CASSQVRLADYNEQFF
TRBJ1-1,-,TRBV4-2,-,TGTGCCAGCAGCCACACGGGGACGAACACTGAAGCTTTCTTT,CASSHTGTNTEAFF
TRBJ2-1,-,TRBV5-6,-,TGTGCCAGCAGCCAGAATAAGGCTAGGTATGGGCACAATGAGCAGTTCTTC,CASSQNKARYGHNEQFF
TRBJ2-1,TRBD2,TRBV19,-,TGTGCCAGTAGTACCGGGGGACTAGCCCTAGACAATGAGCAGTTCTTC,CASSTGGLALDNEQFF
TRBJ2-7,-,TRBV7-2,-,TGTGCCAGCAGCAATACAGTCCTGGGGGGCTACGAGCAGTACTTC,CASSNTVLGGYEQYF
TRBJ2-4,-,TRBV7-9,few,TGTGCCAGCAGCCCCCTCCTGAACATTCAGTACTTC,CASSPLLNIQYF
TRBJ2-4,-,TRBV6-6,few,TGTGCCAGCAGTTACTCCCGGGGTTGGGACATTCAGTACTTC,CASSYSRGWDIQYF
TRBJ2-7,TRBD2,TRBV29-1,-,TGCAGCGTTGGCGGGACTAGCGGGAGGGACTTCTACGAGCAGTACTTC,CSVGGTSGRDFYEQYF
TRBJ2-5,-,TRBV29-1,-,TGCAGCGTTGAAGATCTGTACCCTTCGGAGACCCAGTACTTC,CSVEDLYPSETQYF
TRBJ2-1,-,TRBV24-1,-,TGTGCCACCAGTGATGATAGGATCAATGAGCAGTTCTTC,CATSDDRINEQFF
TRBJ2-5,TRBD1,TRBV7-3,-,TGTGCCAGCAGCTTAATGGCAGGGGGTAGAGAGACCCAGTACTTC,CASSLMAGGRETQYF
TRBJ2-1,TRBD2,TRBV20-1,many,TGCAGTGTCCCGGGACTAGCGGGAGGTAGGGATGAGCAGTTCTTC,CSVPGLAGGRDEQFF
TRBJ2-7,-,TRBV20-1,-,TGCAGTGCTTTGGACCACCCCTCCTACGAGCAGTACTTC,CSALDHPSYEQYF